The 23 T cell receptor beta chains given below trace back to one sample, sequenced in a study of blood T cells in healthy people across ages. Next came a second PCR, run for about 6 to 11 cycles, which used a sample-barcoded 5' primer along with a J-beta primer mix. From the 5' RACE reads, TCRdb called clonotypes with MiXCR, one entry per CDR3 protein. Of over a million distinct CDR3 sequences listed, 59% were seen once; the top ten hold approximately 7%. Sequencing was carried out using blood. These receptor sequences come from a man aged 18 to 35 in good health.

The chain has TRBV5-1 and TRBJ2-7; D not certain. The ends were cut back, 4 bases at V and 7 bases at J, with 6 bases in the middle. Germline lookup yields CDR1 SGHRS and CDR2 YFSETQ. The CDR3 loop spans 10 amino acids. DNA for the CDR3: TGCGCCAGCAGCCCGCCGGAGCAGTACTTC. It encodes CASSPPEQYF.

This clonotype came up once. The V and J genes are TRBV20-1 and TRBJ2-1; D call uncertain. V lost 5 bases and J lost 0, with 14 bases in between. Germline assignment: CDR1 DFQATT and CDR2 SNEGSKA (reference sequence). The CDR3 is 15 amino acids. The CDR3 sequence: CSAPRFRSSYNEQFF. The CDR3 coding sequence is TGCAGTGCTCCACGGTTCAGGAGCTCCTACAATGAGCAGTTCTTC.

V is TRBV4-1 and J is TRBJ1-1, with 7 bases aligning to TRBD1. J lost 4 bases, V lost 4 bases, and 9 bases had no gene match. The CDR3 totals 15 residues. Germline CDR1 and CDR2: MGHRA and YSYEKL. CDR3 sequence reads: CASSRLDREGTEAFF. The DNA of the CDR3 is TGCGCCAGCAGCCGGCTCGACAGGGAGGGCACTGAAGCTTTCTTT.

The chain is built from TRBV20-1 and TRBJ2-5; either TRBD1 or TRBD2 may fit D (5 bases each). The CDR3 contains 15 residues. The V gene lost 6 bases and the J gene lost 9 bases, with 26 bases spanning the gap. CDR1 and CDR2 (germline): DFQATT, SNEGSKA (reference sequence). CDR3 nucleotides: TGCAGTGCCGTCCAACCGGGACCAGGGATTGTGGCCCAGTACTTC. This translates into CSAVQPGPGIVAQYF.

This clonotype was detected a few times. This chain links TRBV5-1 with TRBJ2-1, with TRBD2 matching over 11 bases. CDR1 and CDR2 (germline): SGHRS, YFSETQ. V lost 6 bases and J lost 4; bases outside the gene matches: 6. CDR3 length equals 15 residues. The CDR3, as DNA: TGCGCCAGCAAAACTAGCGGGAGCGCTTACAATGAGCAGTTCTTC. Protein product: CASKTSGSAYNEQFF.

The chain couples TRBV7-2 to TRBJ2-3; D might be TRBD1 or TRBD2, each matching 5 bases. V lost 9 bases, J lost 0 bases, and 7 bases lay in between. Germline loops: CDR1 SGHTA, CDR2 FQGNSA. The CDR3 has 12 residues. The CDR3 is CARGESTDTQYF. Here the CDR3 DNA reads TGTGCCAGGGGGGAGAGCACAGATACGCAGTATTTT.

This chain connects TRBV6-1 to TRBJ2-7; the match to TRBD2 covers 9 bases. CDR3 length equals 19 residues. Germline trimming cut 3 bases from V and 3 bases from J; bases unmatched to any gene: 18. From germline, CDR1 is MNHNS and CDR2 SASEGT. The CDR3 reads CASSEYPPLPSGEVYEQYF. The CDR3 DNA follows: TGTGCCAGCAGTGAGTACCCCCCTCTTCCTAGCGGGGAGGTCTACGAGCAGTACTTC.

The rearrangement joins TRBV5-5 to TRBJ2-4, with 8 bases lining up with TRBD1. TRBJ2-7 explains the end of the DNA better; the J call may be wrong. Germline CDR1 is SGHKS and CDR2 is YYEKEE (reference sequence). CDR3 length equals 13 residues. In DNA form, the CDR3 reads TGTGCCTCGGAAAGACAGGGGATCCACGAGCAGTACTTC. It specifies CASERQGIHEQYF.

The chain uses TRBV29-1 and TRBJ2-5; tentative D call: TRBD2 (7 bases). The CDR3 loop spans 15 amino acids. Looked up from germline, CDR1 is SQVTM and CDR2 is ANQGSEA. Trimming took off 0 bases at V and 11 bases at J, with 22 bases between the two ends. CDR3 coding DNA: TGCAGCGTTGAAGATCTTGTGGGGGGGCATCCTGAGCAGTACTTC. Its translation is CSVEDLVGGHPEQYF.

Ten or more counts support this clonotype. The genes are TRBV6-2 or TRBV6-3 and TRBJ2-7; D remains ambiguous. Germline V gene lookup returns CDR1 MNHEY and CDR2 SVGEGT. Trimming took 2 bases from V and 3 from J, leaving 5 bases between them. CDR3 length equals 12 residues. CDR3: CASSYGVYEQYF. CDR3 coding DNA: TGTGCCAGCAGTTACGGGGTCTACGAGCAGTACTTC.

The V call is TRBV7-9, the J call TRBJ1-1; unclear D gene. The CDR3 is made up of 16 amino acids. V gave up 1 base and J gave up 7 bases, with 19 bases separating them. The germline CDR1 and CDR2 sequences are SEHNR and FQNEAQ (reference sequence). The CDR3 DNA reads TGTGCCAGCAGCTTAGGTGCCGGGAAGGAAGGAGTTGAAGCTTTCTTT. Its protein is CASSLGAGKEGVEAFF.

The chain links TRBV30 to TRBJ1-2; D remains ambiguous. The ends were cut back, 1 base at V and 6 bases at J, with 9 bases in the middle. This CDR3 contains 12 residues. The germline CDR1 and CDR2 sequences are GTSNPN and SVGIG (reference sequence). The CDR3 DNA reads TGTGCCTGGAGTGGAGATCGAGATGGCTACACCTTC. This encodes CAWSGDRDGYTF.

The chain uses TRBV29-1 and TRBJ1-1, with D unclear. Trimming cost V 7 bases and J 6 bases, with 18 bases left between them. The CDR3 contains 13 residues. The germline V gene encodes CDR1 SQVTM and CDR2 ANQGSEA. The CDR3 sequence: CSAYGDGGPEAFF. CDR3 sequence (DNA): TGCAGCGCCTACGGAGACGGCGGGCCTGAAGCTTTCTTT.

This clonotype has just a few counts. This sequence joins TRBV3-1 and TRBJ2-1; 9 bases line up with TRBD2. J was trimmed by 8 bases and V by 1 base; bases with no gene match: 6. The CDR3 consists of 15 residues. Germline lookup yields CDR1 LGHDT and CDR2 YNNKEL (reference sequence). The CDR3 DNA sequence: TGTGCCAGCAGCCAAGTGGCGGGAGGGTATGATGAGCAGTTCTTC. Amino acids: CASSQVAGGYDEQFF.

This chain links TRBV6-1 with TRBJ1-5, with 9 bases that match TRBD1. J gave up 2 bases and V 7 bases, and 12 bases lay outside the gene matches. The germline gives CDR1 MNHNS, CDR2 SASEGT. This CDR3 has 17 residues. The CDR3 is CASKPGTGTMGNQPQHF. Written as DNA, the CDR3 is TGTGCCAGCAAACCCGGGACAGGGACTATGGGCAATCAGCCCCAGCATTTT.

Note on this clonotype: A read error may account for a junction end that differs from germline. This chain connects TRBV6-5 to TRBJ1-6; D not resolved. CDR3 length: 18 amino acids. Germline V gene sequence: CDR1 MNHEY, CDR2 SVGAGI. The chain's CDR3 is CASSYSYGLSGYHSPLHF. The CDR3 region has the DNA TGTGCTAGCAGTTACTCCTATGGTCTTTCGGGCTATCATTCACCCCTCCACTTT.

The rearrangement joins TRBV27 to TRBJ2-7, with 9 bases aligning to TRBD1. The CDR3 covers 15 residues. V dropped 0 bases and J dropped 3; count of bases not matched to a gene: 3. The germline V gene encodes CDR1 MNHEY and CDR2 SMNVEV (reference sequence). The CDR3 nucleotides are TGTGCCAGCAGTTTATCGGGACAGGGTTTCTACGAGCAGTACTTC. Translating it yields CASSLSGQGFYEQYF.

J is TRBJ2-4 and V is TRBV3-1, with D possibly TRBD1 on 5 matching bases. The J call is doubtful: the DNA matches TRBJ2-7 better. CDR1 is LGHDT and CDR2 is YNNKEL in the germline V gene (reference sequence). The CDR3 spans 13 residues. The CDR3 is CASSQGQIYEQYF. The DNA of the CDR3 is TGTGCCAGCAGCCAAGGACAGATCTACGAGCAGTACTTC.

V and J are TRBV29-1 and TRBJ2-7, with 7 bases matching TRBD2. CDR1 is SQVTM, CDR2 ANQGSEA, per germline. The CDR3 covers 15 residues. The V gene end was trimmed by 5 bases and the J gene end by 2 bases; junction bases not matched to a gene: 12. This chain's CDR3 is CSVYLRDYPPYEQYF. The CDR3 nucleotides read TGCAGCGTTTACCTCCGGGACTACCCGCCCTACGAGCAGTACTTC.

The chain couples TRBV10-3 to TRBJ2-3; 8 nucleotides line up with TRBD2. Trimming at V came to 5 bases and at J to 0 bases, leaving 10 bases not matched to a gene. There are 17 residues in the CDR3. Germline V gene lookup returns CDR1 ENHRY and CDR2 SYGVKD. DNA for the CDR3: TGTGCCATCAGTTTCCCAACTAGCGGCACTAGCACAGATACGCAGTATTTT. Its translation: CAISFPTSGTSTDTQYF.

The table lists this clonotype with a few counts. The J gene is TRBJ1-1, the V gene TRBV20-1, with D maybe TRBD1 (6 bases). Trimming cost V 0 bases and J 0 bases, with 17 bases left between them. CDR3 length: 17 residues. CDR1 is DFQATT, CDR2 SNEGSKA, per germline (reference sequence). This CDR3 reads CSARDRGASSLNTEAFF. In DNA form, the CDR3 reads TGCAGTGCTAGAGATCGGGGGGCGTCGAGCCTGAACACTGAAGCTTTCTTT.

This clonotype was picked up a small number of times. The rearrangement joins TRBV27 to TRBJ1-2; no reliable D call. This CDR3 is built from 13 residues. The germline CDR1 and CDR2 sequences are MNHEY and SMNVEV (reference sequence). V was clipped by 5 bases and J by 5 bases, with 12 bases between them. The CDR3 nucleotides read TGTGCCAGCAGTCCTACGGTGCGGTATGGCTACACCTTC. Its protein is CASSPTVRYGYTF.

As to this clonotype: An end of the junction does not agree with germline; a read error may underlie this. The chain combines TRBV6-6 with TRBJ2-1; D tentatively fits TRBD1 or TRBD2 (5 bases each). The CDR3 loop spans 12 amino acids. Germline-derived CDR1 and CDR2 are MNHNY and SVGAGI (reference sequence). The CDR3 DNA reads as TGTGCCAGCAGATACTCCGAGGGGGAGCAGTTCTTC. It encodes CASRYSEGEQFF.